One and the same sample provided the 27 T cell receptor beta chains below, sequenced in a study of cytomegalovirus exposure and HLA in healthy donors. Generated by immunoSEQ multiplex PCR, the TCRdb table keeps only in-frame clones and is missing some. This table has about 73,000 clones, roughly 95% appearing once. The sample comprised PBMCs. Receptors originate from a man younger than 35 in good health and CMV-seronegative.

The chain carries TRBV7-3 and TRBJ1-1; no clear D gene. The CDR3 spans 13 residues. CDR1 is SGHTA and CDR2 is FQGTGA in the germline V gene. Trimming stripped 8 bases from V and 4 bases from J, with 14 bases between. CDR3 sequence reads: CASALREATEAFF. For the CDR3, the DNA is TGTGCCAGCGCCCTTCGGGAGGCCACTGAAGCTTTCTTT.

As DNA, the CDR3 is TGTGCCAGCAGTCTTGTGAGACAGACGAACCTATTTCCAAACACTGAAGCTTTCTTT. This sequence encodes CASSLVRQTNLFPNTEAFF. The chain recombines TRBV2 with TRBJ1-1, with D possibly TRBD1 on 5 matching bases. CDR3 length: 19 residues. V was pared by 5 bases and J by 2 bases, with 27 bases between. Germline values: CDR1 SNHLY, CDR2 FYNNEI.

The chain uses TRBV6-1 and TRBJ1-1; D is unresolved. The CDR3 runs to 15 residues. V lost 2 bases, J lost 11 bases, and 21 bases lay in between. Germline V gives CDR1 MNHNS, CDR2 SASEGT. The CDR3 bases are TGTGCCAGCAGTGAAAGAGATAGGAGGGCAGCCTCGGCTTTCTTT. It is translated as CASSERDRRAASAFF.

The V gene is TRBV27, the J gene TRBJ1-1, with D unresolved. The CDR3 is made up of 14 amino acids. V was pared by 6 bases and J by 0 bases, with 11 bases between. Germline loops: CDR1 MNHEY, CDR2 SMNVEV (reference sequence). As DNA, the CDR3 is TGTGCCAGCAGCCCCGGGGATCTGAACACTGAAGCTTTCTTT. Its protein product is CASSPGDLNTEAFF.

The chain is built from TRBV6-5 and TRBJ1-5, with D perhaps matching TRBD1 (6 bases). Germline CDR1 and CDR2: MNHEY and SVGAGI. The length of the CDR3 is 13 residues. Trimming took 6 bases from V and 5 from J, leaving 11 bases between them. Here the CDR3 reads CASSAGVDQPQHF. For the CDR3, the DNA is TGTGCCAGCAGCGCAGGGGTGGATCAGCCCCAGCATTTT.

The V and J genes are TRBV6-4 and TRBJ2-3; D gene ambiguous. V was pared by 0 bases and J by 1 base, with 8 bases between. CDR3 size: 15 residues. CDR1 is MRHNA and CDR2 is SNTAGT in the germline V gene. The CDR3 DNA sequence: TGTGCCAGCAGTGACTCGCCAGGCCGCACAGATACGCAGTATTTT. Translated, it gives CASSDSPGRTDTQYF.

For the CDR3, the DNA is TGCGCCAGCAGCTCGGGTCTCCACGGCCCTAATGAAAAACTGTTTTTT. The encoded protein is CASSSGLHGPNEKLFF. The chain couples TRBV5-1 to TRBJ1-4, with D uncertain. V was shortened by 3 bases and J by 3 bases, with 15 bases between the two germline ends. The CDR3 covers 16 residues. Germline-derived CDR1 and CDR2 are SGHRS and YFSETQ. The full variable domain, its missing parts supplied by reference TRBV5-1 and TRBJ1-4, is KAGVTQTPRYLIKTRGQQVTLSCSPISGHRSVSWYQQTPGQGLQFLFEYFSETQRNKGNFPGRFSGRQFSNSRSEMNVSTLELGDSALYLCASSSGLHGPNEKLFFGSGTQLSVL.

This clone was counted once. The chain uses TRBV28 and TRBJ1-2; TRBD1 matches at 8 bases. J gave up 7 bases and V 5 bases, and 6 bases lay outside the gene matches. This CDR3 has 13 residues. The germline gives CDR1 MDHEN, CDR2 SYDVKM. The CDR3 sequence is CASSPTGERGYTF. CDR3 nucleotides: TGTGCCAGCAGTCCGACAGGGGAACGTGGCTACACCTTC.

CDR3 region: CASSPPTGREQFF. The CDR3 nucleotides read TGTGCCAGCAGTCCCCCGACGGGGAGGGAGCAGTTCTTC. The chain joins TRBV28 to TRBJ2-1, with D perhaps matching TRBD2 (6 bases). This CDR3 region has 13 residues. Trimming removed 5 bases at V and 10 bases at J, with 15 bases between. The V gene's germline CDR1 is MDHEN and CDR2 SYDVKM.

V gene TRBV20-1 combines with J gene TRBJ1-2; TRBD1 might be the D (6 bases). Germline V gene lookup returns CDR1 DFQATT and CDR2 SNEGSKA (reference sequence). V was trimmed by 6 bases and J by 8 bases, leaving 13 bases between them. The CDR3 is made up of 11 amino acids. CDR3 in amino acids: CSASHRDGYTF. The DNA of the CDR3 is TGCAGTGCGAGCCACAGGGACGGCTACACCTTC.

The genes are TRBV30 and TRBJ2-7; D remains ambiguous. V was clipped by 0 bases and J by 6 bases, with 21 bases between them. The CDR3 has 16 residues. Per germline, CDR1 GTSNPN and CDR2 SVGIG (reference sequence). CDR3 nucleotides: TGTGCCTGGAGTGTAAAAGGCAATCCCTTTACGGGCGAGCAGTACTTC. Protein product: CAWSVKGNPFTGEQYF.

This chain joins TRBV18 and TRBJ1-3; no reliable D call. Germline values: CDR1 KGHSH, CDR2 LQKENI. CDR3 size: 17 residues. Trimming stripped 1 base from V and 4 bases from J, with 17 bases between. CDR3 sequence (DNA): TGTGCCAGCTCACCACAAAACCTAGGAAACTCCGGAAACACCATATATTTT. Translating gives CASSPQNLGNSGNTIYF.

The J gene is TRBJ1-1, the V gene TRBV2; possible D gene TRBD1, 5 bases. This CDR3 has 14 residues. V shed 2 bases and J shed 3 bases, with 10 bases lying between them. From germline, CDR1 is SNHLY and CDR2 FYNNEI. In DNA, the CDR3 is TGTGCCAGCAGTGAACAGGGAGGGGACACTGAAGCTTTCTTT. It encodes CASSEQGGDTEAFF.

The chain couples TRBV6-6 to TRBJ2-2; the match to TRBD1 covers 9 bases. The CDR3 loop spans 16 amino acids. Looked up from germline, CDR1 is MNHNY and CDR2 is SVGAGI (reference sequence). The V and J ends lost 7 bases and 0 bases, in that order; junction bases with no gene match: 6. CDR3 region: CASNTRTGANTGELFF. The DNA of the CDR3 is TGTGCCAGCAACACAAGGACAGGGGCGAACACCGGGGAGCTGTTTTTT.

The rearrangement joins TRBV2 to TRBJ1-6; TRBD1 agrees at 7 bases. Germline V gene lookup returns CDR1 SNHLY and CDR2 FYNNEI. Trimming removed 2 bases from V and 8 bases from J; junction bases left unmatched: 6. The CDR3 covers 15 residues. DNA for the CDR3: TGTGCCAGCAGTGAAAGTCAGGGGGTATATTCACCCCTCCACTTT. It specifies CASSESQGVYSPLHF. Full variable domain (remainder filled in from reference TRBV2 and TRBJ1-6): EPEVTQTPSHQVTQMGQEVILRCVPISNHLYFYWYRQILGQKVEFLVSFYNNEISEKSEIFDDQFSVERPDGSNFTLKIRSTKLEDSAMYFCASSESQGVYSPLHFGNGTRLTVT.

The rearrangement joins TRBV6-5 to TRBJ1-1; D gene ambiguous. The CDR3 is made up of 16 amino acids. CDR1 is MNHEY, CDR2 SVGAGI, per germline. The germline V and J ends were trimmed by 2 bases and 3 bases, with 16 bases remaining between them. This chain's CDR3 is CASSYRVGSADTEAFF. CDR3 bases: TGTGCCAGCAGTTACAGGGTGGGGAGCGCGGACACTGAAGCTTTCTTT.

The chain employs TRBV4-1 and TRBJ1-1; D is uncertain. Looked up from germline, CDR1 is MGHRA and CDR2 is YSYEKL. Trimming removed 0 bases from V and 6 bases from J, with 11 bases in between. The length of the CDR3 is 14 residues. CDR3 protein: CASSQDSGVAEAFF. For the CDR3, the DNA is TGCGCCAGCAGCCAAGATTCCGGGGTCGCTGAAGCTTTCTTT.

Here the CDR3 DNA reads TGTGCCAGCAGACTACAGGGGGCAGTGAGGGGCTACACCTTC. Translation gives CASRLQGAVRGYTF. This rearrangement joins TRBV7-9 to TRBJ1-2; 9 bases map to TRBD1. Germline assignment: CDR1 SEHNR and CDR2 FQNEAQ (reference sequence). J gave up 8 bases and V 6 bases, and 10 bases lay outside the gene matches. This CDR3 contains 14 residues.

The V gene is TRBV4-1, the J gene TRBJ1-2; no firm D call. Germline CDR1 is MGHRA and CDR2 is YSYEKL. The CDR3 extends over 20 amino acids. V was pared by 3 bases and J by 1 base, with 27 bases between. The DNA for the CDR3 is TGCGCCAGCAGCCATCCCTCTACTGCTGGCAGCGAGTATGATAACTATGGCTACACCTTC. Protein sequence: CASSHPSTAGSEYDNYGYTF.

The chain joins TRBV9 to TRBJ1-4; 8 bases are shared with TRBD1. The V and J ends lost 4 bases and 6 bases, in that order; junction bases with no gene match: 17. CDR3 length: 18 residues. CDR1 is SGDLS, CDR2 YYNGEE, per germline. For the CDR3, the DNA is TGTGCCAGCAGCACAGGACAGGGTGGTGGATATGGGGATGAAAAACTGTTTTTT. This gives the protein CASSTGQGGGYGDEKLFF.

This sequence joins TRBV19 and TRBJ1-1; weak D call: TRBD1 (5 bases). Trimming stripped 5 bases from V and 2 bases from J, with 9 bases between. The germline CDR1 and CDR2 sequences are LNHDA and SQIVND (reference sequence). CDR3 length: 13 amino acids. The CDR3 sequence is CASSLRGNTEAFF. In DNA, the CDR3 is TGTGCCAGTAGTCTAAGGGGAAACACTGAAGCTTTCTTT.

This chain connects TRBV7-9 to TRBJ2-2; D is ambiguous. Germline CDR1 reads SEHNR; CDR2 reads FQNEAQ (reference sequence). With 3 bases removed from V and 2 bases from J, the gap between germline ends came to 7 bases. The CDR3 is made up of 14 amino acids. The CDR3 protein is CASSFGHNTGELFF. The CDR3 DNA is TGTGCCAGCAGCTTTGGGCATAACACCGGGGAGCTGTTTTTT.

CDR3 protein: CASTSGGLPTSYIEQFF. Written as DNA, the CDR3 is TGTGCCAGCACTAGCGGGGGGCTTCCTACCTCGTATATCGAGCAGTTCTTC. The genes are TRBV28 and TRBJ2-1, with 11 nucleotides matching TRBD2. Trimming took 7 bases from V and 10 from J; bases not matched to a gene: 18. Germline values: CDR1 MDHEN, CDR2 SYDVKM. The CDR3 is made up of 17 amino acids.

The gene calls are TRBV28 and TRBJ2-7; possible D gene TRBD2, 5 bases. Germline CDR1 and CDR2: MDHEN and SYDVKM. V lost 6 bases and J 4 bases, leaving 16 bases between the germline ends. CDR3 size: 14 residues. DNA of the CDR3: TGTGCCAGCAGCCGCCCCCAGACTATTTACGAGCAGTACTTC. As protein: CASSRPQTIYEQYF.

The rearrangement joins TRBV18 to TRBJ1-3; 7 positions agree with TRBD1. Germline CDR1 and CDR2: KGHSH and LQKENI. The CDR3 runs 16 residues. Trimming removed 5 bases from V and 0 bases from J; junction bases left unmatched: 7. In DNA, the CDR3 is TGTGCCAGCTCAAAAACAGGGGTTCCCTCTGGAAACACCATATATTTT. This sequence encodes CASSKTGVPSGNTIYF.

J is TRBJ1-2 and V is TRBV30, with a tentative D call TRBD1 (5 bases). In germline, CDR1 is GTSNPN, CDR2 SVGIG (reference sequence). V was clipped by 4 bases and J by 8 bases, with 14 bases between them. This CDR3 region has 12 residues. The CDR3 DNA follows: TGTGCCTGGACAGATGCCTACAGGGGCTACACCTTC. Its protein is CAWTDAYRGYTF. The complete variable domain, with remaining parts taken from reference TRBV30 and TRBJ1-2, reads SQTIHQWPATLVQPVGSPLSLECTVEGTSNPNLYWYRQAAGRGLQLLFYSVGIGQISSEVPQNLSASRPQDRQFILSSKKLLLSDSGFYLCAWTDAYRGYTFGSGTRLTVV.

The chain recombines TRBV19 with TRBJ2-2, with D possibly TRBD1 on 5 matching bases. V was cut by 7 bases and J by 6 bases, with 15 bases left in between. Germline V gene sequence: CDR1 LNHDA, CDR2 SQIVND (reference sequence). This CDR3 is built from 14 residues. CDR3: CASKGQGSAGELFF. CDR3 DNA sequence: TGTGCCAGTAAAGGCCAGGGTAGTGCCGGGGAGCTGTTTTTT.